The 15 T cell receptor beta chains below all came from one sample that was sequenced in a study of cytomegalovirus exposure and HLA in healthy donors. The primer mix had 60 Vbeta and 13 Jbeta primers. The table came from immunoSEQ multiplex PCR; TCRdb's copy has only in-frame clones and leaves some out. The table includes a few hundred thousand clones, roughly 86% detected once. Sequenced sample: PBMCs. The origin of the receptors is a woman between 35 and 50 years old in good health and CMV-seropositive.

This clone has more than one count but fewer than ten. The CDR3 loop reads CASSQDPVLTGGDEKLFF. CDR3 nucleotide sequence: TGTGCCAGCAGCCAAGACCCAGTCCTGACAGGGGGCGATGAAAAACTGTTTTTT. The gene calls are TRBV4-2 and TRBJ1-4; 10 bases fit TRBD1. CDR3 length equals 18 residues. CDR1 is LGHNA, CDR2 YNFKEQ, per germline. The V and J ends lost 0 bases and 6 bases, in that order; junction bases with no gene match: 10.

The chain is built from TRBV5-1 and TRBJ2-5, with a tentative D call TRBD2 (6 bases). CDR1 is SGHRS, CDR2 YFSETQ, per germline. V shed 0 bases and J shed 1 base, with 7 bases lying between them. CDR3 length equals 14 residues. In DNA form, the CDR3 reads TGCGCCAGCAGCTTGGTGACTAGCCAAGAGACCCAGTACTTC. Its translation is CASSLVTSQETQYF.

This sequence joins TRBV5-1 and TRBJ2-5, with D possibly being TRBD1 (5 bases). The CDR3 is 14 residues long. Trimming took off 5 bases at V and 4 bases at J, with 15 bases between the two ends. CDR1 and CDR2 (germline): SGHRS, YFSETQ. The CDR3 nucleotides are TGCGCCAGCAGAAATACAGGAGTTCGAGAGACCCAGTACTTC. Its translation: CASRNTGVRETQYF.

The V gene is TRBV2, the J gene TRBJ2-1, with D possibly TRBD1 on 6 matching bases. This CDR3 spans 13 amino acids. Germline CDR1 SNHLY, CDR2 FYNNEI. V shed 8 bases and J shed 4 bases, with 12 bases lying between them. Here the CDR3 DNA reads TGTGCCAGCGATACAACAGGGTACAATGAGCAGTTCTTC. Amino acids: CASDTTGYNEQFF.

This chain uses TRBV6-1 with TRBJ1-6, with 8 positions matching TRBD1. Trimming took 7 bases from V and 7 from J; bases not matched to a gene: 6. Germline loops: CDR1 MNHNS, CDR2 SASEGT. The CDR3 runs to 14 residues. CDR3 loop: CASTLGQENSPLHF. As DNA, the CDR3 is TGTGCCAGCACTTTGGGACAGGAGAATTCACCCCTCCACTTT.

The V call is TRBV7-6, the J call TRBJ2-6; 12 bases fit TRBD1. Germline V gene data show CDR1 as SGHVS and CDR2 as FNYEAQ. The CDR3 totals 18 residues. V gave up 5 bases and J gave up 3 bases; unmatched junction bases: 8. The CDR3: CASSPAGTGGYGANVLTF. CDR3 DNA: TGTGCCAGCAGCCCGGCCGGGACAGGGGGCTATGGGGCCAACGTCCTGACTTTC.

This clone appeared once. For the CDR3, the DNA is TGTGCCAGCAGTGAAAGGGACACTAGCTACAATGAGCAGTTCTTC. Its translation: CASSERDTSYNEQFF. The chain is built from TRBV2 and TRBJ2-1; D may be TRBD1 (6 bases). CDR1 and CDR2 (germline): SNHLY, FYNNEI. V was shortened by 2 bases and J by 3 bases, with 11 bases between the two germline ends. CDR3 length: 15 residues. Full variable domain (rest looked up from reference TRBV2 and TRBJ2-1): EPEVTQTPSHQVTQMGQEVILRCVPISNHLYFYWYRQILGQKVEFLVSFYNNEISEKSEIFDDQFSVERPDGSNFTLKIRSTKLEDSAMYFCASSERDTSYNEQFFGPGTRLTVL.

This clone appeared a few times. V usage is TRBV4-2 and J usage is TRBJ2-3; perhaps D is TRBD1 or TRBD2 (5 bases each). Germline CDR1 is LGHNA and CDR2 is YNFKEQ. V dropped 4 bases and J dropped 0 bases, with 17 bases sitting between them. The CDR3 extends over 17 amino acids. CDR3 protein: CASSPEGHKTSTDTQYF. The CDR3 DNA follows: TGTGCCAGCAGCCCAGAGGGGCACAAGACTAGCACAGATACGCAGTATTTT.

The chain links TRBV7-3 to TRBJ2-3; D might be TRBD2 (5 bases). Germline V gene data show CDR1 as SGHTA and CDR2 as FQGTGA. V was trimmed by 2 bases and J by 2 bases, leaving 14 bases between them. There are 16 residues in the CDR3. The CDR3 spells CASSLLVTTNTDTQYF. As DNA, the CDR3 is TGTGCCAGCAGCTTATTGGTGACTACCAACACAGATACGCAGTATTTT.

This chain uses TRBV20-1 with TRBJ1-4; no definite D call. Trimming shortened V by 3 bases and J by 7 bases, and 6 bases separated the two germline ends. The CDR3 extends over 11 amino acids. Germline values: CDR1 DFQATT, CDR2 SNEGSKA (reference sequence). The DNA for the CDR3 is TGCAGTGCTAGCCCCAGTGAAAAACTGTTTTTT. Translating it yields CSASPSEKLFF.

The V and J genes are TRBV6-5 and TRBJ2-7; 10 bases map to TRBD1. Germline-derived CDR1 and CDR2 are MNHEY and SVGAGI. The CDR3 contains 12 residues. The J segment lost 6 bases and the V segment lost 6 bases, leaving 2 bases of the junction unmatched. The CDR3: CASRRTGGEQYF. Written as DNA, the CDR3 is TGTGCCAGCAGAAGGACAGGGGGCGAGCAGTACTTC.

V usage is TRBV30 and J usage is TRBJ2-7; no firm D call. Trimming left V 2 bases short and J 2 bases short, with 10 bases between. There are 13 residues in the CDR3. Per germline, CDR1 GTSNPN and CDR2 SVGIG (reference sequence). CDR3 protein: CAWSSEVTYEQYF. The CDR3 bases are TGTGCCTGGAGTTCTGAGGTCACCTACGAGCAGTACTTC.

This chain connects TRBV10-3 to TRBJ1-1, with D hard to call. V was clipped by 2 bases and J by 6 bases, with 16 bases between them. The CDR3 loop spans 15 amino acids. From germline, CDR1 is ENHRY and CDR2 SYGVKD. The CDR3 is CAISEPTGMLAEAFF. The CDR3 DNA reads as TGTGCCATCAGTGAGCCGACCGGGATGTTGGCTGAAGCTTTCTTT.

The chain uses TRBV5-8 and TRBJ2-1; 16 bases are a match to TRBD2. Germline CDR1 reads SGHTS; CDR2 reads YDEGEE. The CDR3 has 17 amino acids. J gave up 2 bases and V 5 bases, and 4 bases lay outside the gene matches. The CDR3 coding sequence is TGTGCCAGCAGGGGGACTAGCGGGAGGGTAACCTACAATGAGCAGTTCTTC. Encoded protein: CASRGTSGRVTYNEQFF.

The rearrangement joins TRBV4-2 to TRBJ2-7, with 8 bases that match TRBD1. This CDR3 contains 15 residues. CDR1 LGHNA and CDR2 YNFKEQ come from the germline V gene. With 0 bases clipped from V and 3 bases from J, the junction kept 4 bases outside the gene matches. The CDR3 here is CASSQDGDRFYEQYF. CDR3 sequence (DNA): TGTGCCAGCAGCCAAGATGGGGACAGGTTCTACGAGCAGTACTTC.